This TCR beta chain appears in the sequencing data of a study of identical twins. This clonotype was picked up many times. Its specificity is not known. Study-level findings and limits: Cord blood's abundant beta clonotypes had fewer insertions, unlike memory repertoires.

cDNA molecules carried unique molecular identifiers, and template switching added a universal primer site. One entry per CDR3 protein results from TCRdb running MiXCR on the 5' RACE reads. The sample includes fewer than 900,000 distinct CDR3 sequences, 21% of them seen just once. The CDR3 is made up of 15 amino acids. CDR1 and CDR2 (germline): SGHRS, YFSETQ. V lost 4 bases, J lost 4 bases, and 8 bases stayed unmatched. The sample was also reused in another study, on T cells expressing NK-cell markers.

The sequence derives from a woman younger than 35 in good health. The chain carries TRBV5-1 and TRBJ2-1, with 7 bases that match TRBD2. The material sequenced was PBMCs. CDR3 loop: CASSPTGTMYNEQFF. For the CDR3, the DNA is TGCGCCAGCAGCCCCACCGGGACTATGTACAATGAGCAGTTCTTC. The full variable domain, with the rest looked up from reference TRBV5-1 and TRBJ2-1, is KAGVTQTPRYLIKTRGQQVTLSCSPISGHRSVSWYQQTPGQGLQFLFEYFSETQRNKGNFPGRFSGRQFSNSRSEMNVSTLELGDSALYLCASSPTGTMYNEQFFGPGTRLTVL.